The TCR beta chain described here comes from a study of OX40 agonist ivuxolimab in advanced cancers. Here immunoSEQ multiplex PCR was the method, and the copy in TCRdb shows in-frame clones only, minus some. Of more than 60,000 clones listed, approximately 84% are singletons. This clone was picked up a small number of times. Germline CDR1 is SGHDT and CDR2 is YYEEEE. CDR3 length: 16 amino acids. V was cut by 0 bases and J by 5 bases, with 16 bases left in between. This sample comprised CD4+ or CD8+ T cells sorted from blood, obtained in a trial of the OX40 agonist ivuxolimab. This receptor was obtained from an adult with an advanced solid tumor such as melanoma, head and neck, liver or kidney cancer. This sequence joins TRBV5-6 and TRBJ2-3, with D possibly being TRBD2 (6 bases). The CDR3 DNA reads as TGTGCCAGCAGCTTGGCGCGGGGACGATCGGGAGATACGCAGTATTTT. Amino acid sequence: CASSLARGRSGDTQYF.